This TCR beta chain was recovered during a study of cytomegalovirus exposure and HLA in healthy donors. Study findings and constraints: Common viral pathogens seemed, in a later analysis, to connect with several of the most significant clusters.

In the PCR, 60 Vbeta and 13 Jbeta primers were used. Sequenced by immunoSEQ multiplex PCR; TCRdb stores in-frame clones only, minus some. The sample holds 150,000 to 200,000 clones, around 81% seen once. The CDR3 is 15 amino acids. Between the trimmed V and J ends, which lost 5 bases and 2 bases, there was a span of 14 bases. Germline V CDR1 and CDR2: SGHNT, YENEEA. Worth noting for this clone: The antigen is unknown.

Material: PBMCs. This receptor was taken from a woman between 18 and 29 years old in good health and CMV-seropositive. J is TRBJ2-3 and V is TRBV11-3; D might be TRBD2 (5 bases). The CDR3 sequence is CASSPETGFTDTQYF. CDR3 sequence (DNA): TGTGCCAGCAGCCCTGAGACGGGATTCACAGATACGCAGTATTTT.